This T cell receptor (beta chain) is from a study of blood T cell repertoires in COVID-19. In the original analysis: Reference gene primers were amplified, and this amplification served to estimate nucleated cell counts. Libraries were prepared by immunoSEQ multiplex PCR; TCRdb keeps only in-frame clonotypes and omits some of them. Clonal size and the V and J genes are those of that table, whereas D and trimming came from the DNA. The table has about 3,500 clones, approximately 83% seen once; the top ten hold 40% to 45%. This TCR derives from a human donor in a cohort sampled during active COVID-19. The sequenced sample was peripheral blood.

CDR3 nucleotides: TGTGCCAGCAGCGTACGGACTAGCGATGAGCAGTTCTTC. As protein: CASSVRTSDEQFF. The chain uses TRBV11-2 and TRBJ2-1, with 9 bases matching TRBD2. The CDR3 sequence is 13 residues long. J lost 8 bases, V lost 5 bases, and 4 bases had no gene match. Germline V CDR1 and CDR2: SGHAT, FQNNGV.